The rows below give T cell receptor beta chains drawn from one sample of a study of cytomegalovirus exposure and HLA in healthy donors. Clones were sequenced by immunoSEQ multiplex PCR, and TCRdb holds only the in-frame ones, with some missing. This repertoire shows more than 80,000 clones, 75% found once; its top ten account for less than 3%. Sequenced input: PBMCs. The receptors were gathered from a male donor in good health and CMV-seropositive. Each CDR3 is given without its conserved first and last residue.

v_call: TRBV15
j_call: TRBJ1-4
cdr3_aa: ATSRDRNEKLF

v_call: TRBV14
j_call: TRBJ2-5
cdr3_aa: ASSQVSIGAAQY

v_call: TRBV19
j_call: TRBJ2-7
cdr3_aa: ASRDNSYEQY

v_call: TRBV18
j_call: TRBJ1-5
cdr3_aa: ASSPGENYNQPQH

v_call: TRBV9
j_call: TRBJ2-3
cdr3_aa: ASSEDPTLREDTQY

v_call: TRBV15
j_call: TRBJ1-1
cdr3_aa: ATSREPGMNTEAF

v_call: TRBV6-1
j_call: TRBJ2-5
cdr3_aa: ASSRDRQETQY

v_call: TRBV6-5
j_call: TRBJ2-3
cdr3_aa: ASSRTSGAYTQY

v_call: TRBV15
j_call: TRBJ2-5
cdr3_aa: ATSRDRGAGRARETQY

v_call: TRBV30
j_call: TRBJ1-2
cdr3_aa: VWAPGTQGLSYGYT

v_call: TRBV5-1
j_call: TRBJ1-1
cdr3_aa: ASSIRGEVSTEAF

v_call: TRBV5-1
j_call: TRBJ2-7
cdr3_aa: ASSQTGQGPYEQY

v_call: TRBV19
j_call: TRBJ2-6
cdr3_aa: ASPGGKTGGANVLT

v_call: TRBV12-5
j_call: TRBJ2-7
cdr3_aa: ASARDIYEQY

v_call: TRBV7-8
j_call: TRBJ2-7
cdr3_aa: ASTQTVTASYEQY

v_call: TRBV15
j_call: TRBJ1-2
cdr3_aa: ATSRDRGSYGYP

v_call: TRBV30
j_call: TRBJ2-7
cdr3_aa: AWSGGGPEQY

v_call: TRBV6-1
j_call: TRBJ2-1
cdr3_aa: ASGAYNEQF

v_call: TRBV5-3
j_call: TRBJ2-1
cdr3_aa: ARSLGCGGNEQF

v_call: TRBV9
j_call: TRBJ2-3
cdr3_aa: ASSTGTRQDTQY

v_call: TRBV7-3
j_call: TRBJ2-2
cdr3_aa: ASSSQSRGTTGELF

v_call: TRBV10-2
j_call: TRBJ2-5
cdr3_aa: ASSDGQGAGETQY

v_call: TRBV11-3
j_call: TRBJ2-1
cdr3_aa: ASSLSGSRYNEQF

v_call: TRBV6-6
j_call: TRBJ1-1
cdr3_aa: ASSPGQGASNAEAF

v_call: TRBV5-4
j_call: TRBJ1-1
cdr3_aa: ASSRGTGDTEAF

v_call: TRBV4-3
j_call: TRBJ1-5
cdr3_aa: ASSLTAGNNQPQH

v_call: TRBV4-3
j_call: TRBJ2-3
cdr3_aa: ASGIGVASTDTQY

v_call: TRBV7-2
j_call: TRBJ2-7
cdr3_aa: ASSLAPGLAAYEQY

v_call: TRBV7-8
j_call: TRBJ2-3
cdr3_aa: ASGGLAGARPDTQY

v_call: TRBV29-1
j_call: TRBJ2-2
cdr3_aa: SVGPETGIGELF

v_call: TRBV6-6
j_call: TRBJ1-5
cdr3_aa: ASSMTDSNQPQH

v_call: TRBV18
j_call: TRBJ2-7
cdr3_aa: ASSPSGALLSAEQY

v_call: TRBV19
j_call: TRBJ2-3
cdr3_aa: ASETQAGGSDTQY

v_call: TRBV4-1
j_call: TRBJ1-1
cdr3_aa: ASSPGRGPMNTEAF

v_call: TRBV10-3
j_call: TRBJ1-2
cdr3_aa: AISERPIASKIPDRVRYGYT

v_call: TRBV5-1
j_call: TRBJ2-7
cdr3_aa: ASSPAGGSHYEQY

v_call: TRBV18
j_call: TRBJ1-1
cdr3_aa: ASSSTGNKNTEAF

v_call: TRBV9
j_call: TRBJ2-1
cdr3_aa: ASSREYNEQF

v_call: TRBV5-1
j_call: TRBJ1-1
cdr3_aa: ASSPGTGPNTEAF

v_call: TRBV21-1
j_call: TRBJ2-1
cdr3_aa: ASKRRRTGENNEQF

v_call: TRBV6-6
j_call: TRBJ2-5
cdr3_aa: ASSQRETQY

v_call: TRBV6-6
j_call: TRBJ1-5
cdr3_aa: ASSPTRVDQPQN

v_call: TRBV7-9
j_call: TRBJ1-5
cdr3_aa: ASSLYPTSGGNQPQH

v_call: TRBV15
j_call: TRBJ2-1
cdr3_aa: ATSRGAGGLAGGALENEQF

v_call: TRBV5-1
j_call: TRBJ2-7
cdr3_aa: ASSLASRASGTPYEQY

v_call: TRBV7-2
j_call: TRBJ2-1
cdr3_aa: ASSLQRGEYNEQF

v_call: TRBV7-9
j_call: TRBJ1-1
cdr3_aa: ASSPAGTVNTEAF

v_call: TRBV6-5
j_call: TRBJ2-5
cdr3_aa: ASSHGAGEEETQY

v_call: TRBV19
j_call: TRBJ2-1
cdr3_aa: ASIDGTGESNEQF

v_call: TRBV6-5
j_call: TRBJ1-1
cdr3_aa: ASEAGMNTEAF

v_call: TRBV12-5
j_call: TRBJ2-3
cdr3_aa: ASGRGEGGPGTDTQY

v_call: TRBV4-3
j_call: TRBJ1-4
cdr3_aa: ASRKREGEKLF

v_call: TRBV18
j_call: TRBJ2-7
cdr3_aa: ASSPAGLAATNPTWALN

v_call: TRBV7-2
j_call: TRBJ2-7
cdr3_aa: ASREGYEQY